This TCR beta chain was identified in a study of T cell responses to AZD1222 COVID-19 vaccine. Findings of the study overall: Vaccine-associated CD4 TCRs spanned spike, dominant at 160-218 and 743-854. Baseline seropositives among AZD1222 recipients totaled only 5 to 7. It should be noted that donors were predominantly white British and more often female, and clonal diversity was possibly underestimated.

This clone occurred once. Its antigen remains unidentified. Germline CDR1 reads LGHNA; CDR2 reads YSLEER. Trimming removed 0 bases from V and 5 bases from J, with 7 bases in between. This CDR3 has 14 residues. Here immunoSEQ multiplex PCR was the method, and the copy in TCRdb shows in-frame clones only, minus some. The sample lists fewer than 150,000 clones, 88% seen once, with approximately 3.5% in the top ten. The source material was peripheral blood, sampled 28 days after the second AZD1222 dose. This rearrangement joins TRBV4-3 to TRBJ1-4; D ambiguous. The origin of this receptor is an adult who received the AZD1222 COVID-19 vaccine. CDR3 loop: CASSQEGGNEKLFF. As DNA, the CDR3 is TGCGCCAGCAGCCAAGAGGGAGGAAATGAAAAACTGTTTTTT.